This is a list of T cell receptor beta chains from one sample in a study of patients and donors after allogeneic stem cell transplantation. TCRdb called the RT-PCR reads again in MiXCR, with one record for every CDR3 protein. The profile covers approximately 160,000 distinct CDR3 sequences, with approximately 24% appearing a single time and about 24% taken by the ten largest. The sequenced sample was blood, either unsorted or a sorted T cell fraction (not recorded which). The receptor set was obtained from a human donor who was either an allogeneic HSCT recipient or a stem cell or donor lymphocyte infusion donor (not recorded which). It is not recorded whose cells these are; they may come from a transplant donor. Both conserved end residues are part of each CDR3. Each record gives: J gene, D gene, V gene, clone size, CDR3 length, CDR3 protein, CDR3 DNA. The D gene is left open where the match is weak. Some rows mark clone size as missing; the rest say once, few, many or name a class of expanded clone.

TRBJ2-7 | TRBD2 | TRBV7-9 | NA | 15 | CASSLGSGIPYEQYF | TGTGCCAGCAGCTTAGGTAGCGGGATTCCCTACGAGCAGTACTTC
TRBJ1-1 | NA | TRBV12-3/TRBV12-4 | NA | 16 | CASSLDWGKANTEAFF | TGTGCCAGCAGTTTGGACTGGGGGAAGGCGAACACTGAAGCTTTCTTT
TRBJ2-4 | TRBD1 | TRBV12-3/TRBV12-4 | NA | 16 | CASSFATGGWGNIQYF | TGTGCCAGCAGTTTCGCTACAGGGGGCTGGGGAAACATTCAGTACTTC
TRBJ2-5 | TRBD1 | TRBV5-1 | NA | 14 | CASSSGTVTETQYF | TGCGCCAGCAGCTCCGGGACAGTCACCGAGACCCAGTACTTC
TRBJ2-1 | TRBD2 | TRBV12-3/TRBV12-4 | NA | 13 | CASSRLAGDEQFF | TGTGCCAGCAGTAGACTAGCGGGGGATGAGCAGTTCTTC
TRBJ2-3 | TRBD2 | TRBV29-1 | NA | 14 | CSAPTSGRPDTQYF | TGCAGCGCTCCGACTAGCGGGAGACCGGATACGCAGTATTTT
TRBJ2-1 | TRBD2 | TRBV11-2 | few | 16 | CASSGIHSGSANEQFF | TGTGCCAGCAGCGGCATACATAGCGGGAGTGCCAATGAGCAGTTCTTC
TRBJ2-1 | TRBD1 | TRBV7-8 | few | 17 | CASSRVGQGGPYNEQFF | TGTGCCAGCAGCAGAGTGGGACAGGGTGGCCCCTACAATGAGCAGTTCTTC
TRBJ2-1 | NA | TRBV5-1 | few | 14 | CASSLAAPPNEQFF | TGCGCCAGCAGCTTGGCGGCCCCCCCCAATGAGCAGTTCTTC
TRBJ1-2 | TRBD1 | TRBV5-1 | NA | 14 | CASSLRDRTYGYTF | TGCGCCAGCAGCCTAAGGGACAGGACCTATGGCTACACCTTC
TRBJ1-2 | NA | TRBV30 | NA | 14 | CAWSVPGYGYGYTF | TGTGCCTGGAGTGTACCGGGTTACGGCTATGGCTACACCTTC
TRBJ2-5 | NA | TRBV7-9 | NA | 16 | CASSFWYRQRQETQYF | TGTGCCAGCAGCTTTTGGTATCGGCAGAGACAAGAGACCCAGTACTTC
TRBJ2-3 | NA | TRBV20-1 | NA | 14 | CSARGGTSTDTQYF | TGCAGTGCTAGGGGCGGCACTAGCACAGATACGCAGTATTTT
TRBJ2-2 | NA | TRBV6-1 | NA | 14 | CASTGHATTGELFF | TGTGCCAGCACGGGACACGCAACCACCGGGGAGCTGTTTTTT
TRBJ1-1 | NA | TRBV30 | NA | 10 | CAWSRGEAFF | TGTGCCTGGAGTCGCGGGGAAGCTTTCTTT
TRBJ2-7 | TRBD1 | TRBV7-9 | few | 15 | CASSLVQGVSYEQYF | TGTGCCAGCAGCTTAGTTCAGGGGGTATCCTACGAGCAGTACTTC
TRBJ2-4 | TRBD1 | TRBV2 | NA | 15 | CASSETRTDRSIQYF | TGTGCCAGCAGTGAAACGAGAACGGACAGGAGCATTCAGTACTTC
TRBJ2-3 | TRBD2 | TRBV20-1 | few | 16 | CSAQRTSGTSTDTQYF | TGCAGTGCCCAAAGGACTAGCGGAACTAGCACAGATACGCAGTATTTT
TRBJ1-1 | NA | TRBV7-9 | few | 13 | CASSLANTQEAFF | TGTGCCAGCAGCTTAGCGAATACCCAGGAAGCTTTCTTT
TRBJ2-5 | TRBD1 | TRBV7-2 | NA | 14 | CASSLGGTEETQYF | TGTGCCAGCAGCTTAGGGGGGACAGAAGAGACCCAGTACTTC
TRBJ2-7 | NA | TRBV12-3/TRBV12-4 | NA | 14 | CASRRDSSSYEQYF | TGTGCCAGCAGGCGGGACAGCAGCTCCTACGAGCAGTACTTC
TRBJ2-3 | NA | TRBV2 | NA | 14 | CASSNALRKDTQYF | TGTGCCAGCAGCAACGCACTCAGGAAAGATACGCAGTATTTT
TRBJ2-3 | NA | TRBV12-3/TRBV12-4 | few | 13 | CASSLAGADTQYF | TGTGCCAGCAGTTTAGCCGGGGCAGATACGCAGTATTTT
TRBJ2-1 | TRBD1 | TRBV15 | NA | 15 | CATSPRTGPYNEQFF | TGTGCCACCAGCCCCAGGACAGGTCCTTACAATGAGCAGTTCTTC
TRBJ1-5 | NA | TRBV6-6 | few | 16 | CASTGRDTGSNQPQHF | TGTGCCAGCACCGGGAGGGACACGGGAAGCAATCAGCCCCAGCATTTT
TRBJ1-6 | NA | TRBV11-2 | few | 18 | CASSLGPEDSSYNSPLHF | TGTGCCAGCAGCTTAGGGCCGGAAGATAGCTCCTATAATTCACCCCTCCACTTT
TRBJ2-6 | NA | TRBV28 | few | 17 | CASSSLRTSSGANVLTF | TGTGCCAGCAGTTCCCTGAGGACGAGCTCTGGGGCCAACGTCCTGACTTTC
TRBJ1-2 | TRBD1 | TRBV20-1 | few | 13 | CSAGQGLNYGYTF | TGCAGTGCTGGACAGGGGCTAAACTATGGCTACACCTTC
TRBJ1-3 | NA | TRBV20-1 | NA | 15 | CSARDYQGKGNTIYF | TGCAGTGCTAGAGATTATCAGGGAAAAGGAAACACCATATATTTT
TRBJ2-7 | NA | TRBV27 | NA | 15 | CASSFPGTASYEQYF | TGTGCCAGCAGTTTCCCCGGGACTGCTTCCTACGAGCAGTACTTC
TRBJ1-2 | TRBD1 | TRBV2 | NA | 15 | CASSRGQGGVYGYTF | TGTGCCAGCAGCCGAGGACAGGGAGGAGTCTATGGCTACACCTTC
TRBJ2-2 | TRBD1 | TRBV3-1 | NA | 17 | CASSPLTGTGNTGELFF | TGTGCCAGCAGCCCTTTAACCGGGACAGGGAACACCGGGGAGCTGTTTTTT
TRBJ1-4 | NA | TRBV20-1 | NA | 16 | CSARPSRGLIPEKLFF | TGCAGTGCTAGACCCTCTCGGGGTTTGATCCCTGAAAAACTGTTTTTT
TRBJ2-2 | NA | TRBV14 | few | 14 | CASSQDRSAGELFF | TGTGCCAGCAGCCAAGATCGGAGCGCCGGGGAGCTGTTTTTT
TRBJ1-4 | NA | TRBV20-1 | many | 12 | CSARQGSEKLFF | TGCAGTGCTAGACAGGGAAGTGAAAAACTGTTTTTT
TRBJ2-2 | TRBD1 | TRBV6-5 | many | 15 | CASSLQGARTGELFF | TGTGCCAGCAGCCTACAGGGGGCGCGTACCGGGGAGCTGTTTTTT
TRBJ1-6 | NA | TRBV4-1 | many | 13 | CASSQPDNSPLHF | TGCGCCAGCAGCCAACCAGATAATTCACCCCTCCACTTT
TRBJ1-1 | NA | TRBV6-1 | NA | 17 | CASSEGFVEEMYTEAFF | TGTGCCAGCAGTGAAGGGTTCGTGGAAGAGATGTACACTGAAGCTTTCTTT
TRBJ1-2 | NA | TRBV29-1 | NA | 11 | CSVECRAGYTF | TGCAGCGTTGAATGCAGGGCTGGCTACACCTTC